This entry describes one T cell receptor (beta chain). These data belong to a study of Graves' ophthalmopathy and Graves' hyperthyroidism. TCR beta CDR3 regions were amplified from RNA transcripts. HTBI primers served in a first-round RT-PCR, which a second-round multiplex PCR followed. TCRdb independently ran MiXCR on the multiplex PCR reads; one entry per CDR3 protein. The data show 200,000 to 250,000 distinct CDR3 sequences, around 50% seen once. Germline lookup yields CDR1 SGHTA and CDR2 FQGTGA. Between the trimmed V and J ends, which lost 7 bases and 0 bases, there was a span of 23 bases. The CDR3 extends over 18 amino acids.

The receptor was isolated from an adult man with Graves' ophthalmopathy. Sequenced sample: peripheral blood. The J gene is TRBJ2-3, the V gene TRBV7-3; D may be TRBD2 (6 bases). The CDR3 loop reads CASTRGGNIAVSTDTQYF. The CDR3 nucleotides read TGTGCCAGCACCCGAGGAGGCAATATAGCGGTTAGCACAGATACGCAGTATTTT.